This TCR beta chain was found in a study of PD-1 blockade in classical Hodgkin lymphoma. Specified time point: cycle 4 day 1 (C4D1), after less than seven weeks of nivolumab. All the patients suffered relapse after autologous stem cell transplantation, and brentuximab vedotin exposure differed. Deletions cut 4 bases from V and 2 bases from J, with 16 bases between. The CDR3 consists of 16 residues. The germline V gene encodes CDR1 MDHEN and CDR2 SYDVKM. Repertoires were generated with immunoSEQ multiplex PCR, while TCRdb's copy carries only in-frame clones and drops some. In the table there are about 21,000 clones, 70% to 90% of which are singletons.

The TCR comes from a human donor with classical Hodgkin lymphoma. The genes are TRBV28 and TRBJ2-3; D gene uncertain. This specimen was peripheral blood mononuclear cells (PBMCs), taken before the fourth cycle of nivolumab. CDR3 protein: CASSSPQTDNTDTQYF. CDR3 in DNA: TGTGCCAGCAGTTCCCCCCAAACAGATAACACAGATACGCAGTATTTT.